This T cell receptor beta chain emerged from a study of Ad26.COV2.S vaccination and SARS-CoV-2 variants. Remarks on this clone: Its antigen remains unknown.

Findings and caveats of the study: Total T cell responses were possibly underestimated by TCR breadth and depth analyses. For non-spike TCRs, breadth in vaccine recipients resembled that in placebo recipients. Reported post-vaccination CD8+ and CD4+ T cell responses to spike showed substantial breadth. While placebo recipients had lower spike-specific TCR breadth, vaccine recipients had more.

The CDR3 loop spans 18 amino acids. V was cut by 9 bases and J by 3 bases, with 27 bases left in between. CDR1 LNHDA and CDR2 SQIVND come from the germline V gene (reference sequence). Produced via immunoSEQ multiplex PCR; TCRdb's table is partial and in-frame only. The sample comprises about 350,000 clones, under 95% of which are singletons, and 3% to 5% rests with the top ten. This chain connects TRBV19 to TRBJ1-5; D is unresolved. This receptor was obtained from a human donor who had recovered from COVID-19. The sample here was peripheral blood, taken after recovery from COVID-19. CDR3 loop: CARRLDWCGLGNNQPQHF. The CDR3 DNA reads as TGTGCCAGAAGGTTGGATTGGTGTGGGCTGGGGAACAATCAGCCCCAGCATTTT.